This passage covers 6 T cell receptor beta chains from one sample sequenced in a study of T cell clonotyping in hematopoietic cell transplantation (TCRdb year 2021). The library was obtained by the immunoSEQ multiplex PCR assay. What TCRdb holds here is the immuneACCESS table cut down to in-frame rearrangements. Part of the clones is not present; checked against another copy, under half of the missing clones reflect an unresolved V gene, and the others are unexplained. The sample table lists about 69,000 clones, about 94% of them with a count of one. Roughly 1.7% of the sample is in the top ten clones. The sequenced material came from peripheral blood mononuclear cells. Source of these receptors: a man aged 45-65 years in good health. Some clones in this sample may be carry-over from other donors' samples.

This clone was observed a single time. The chain links TRBV20-1 to TRBJ2-1; no clear D gene. V lost 4 bases and J 5 bases, leaving 3 bases between the germline ends. Germline V CDR1 and CDR2: DFQATT, SNEGSKA (reference sequence). The CDR3 loop spans 10 amino acids. The CDR3 sequence: CSATHNEQFF. In DNA form, the CDR3 reads TGCAGTGCTACACACAATGAGCAGTTCTTC.

The V call is TRBV4-2, the J call TRBJ2-7; 9 bases agree with TRBD1. The CDR3 is made up of 16 amino acids. Germline CDR1 and CDR2: LGHNA and YNFKEQ. J lost 7 bases, V lost 0 bases, and 10 bases had no gene match. For the CDR3, the DNA is TGTGCCAGCAGCCAAGATGGGGGGACAGGGACTGAGGAGCAGTACTTC. This encodes CASSQDGGTGTEEQYF.

This chain joins TRBV5-1 and TRBJ2-5, with TRBD2 matching 7 bases. The germline gives CDR1 SGHRS, CDR2 YFSETQ. This CDR3 is 14 amino acids long. V lost 4 bases and J lost 2; bases outside the gene matches: 5. In DNA form, the CDR3 reads TGCGCCAGCAGCGCGGGAGCCTCTCAAGAGACCCAGTACTTC. Residues: CASSAGASQETQYF.

The chain combines TRBV6-1 with TRBJ1-2, with TRBD1 matching over 11 bases. V was clipped by 3 bases and J by 0 bases; unmatched bases: 6. The germline CDR1 and CDR2 sequences are MNHNS and SASEGT. The CDR3 contains 17 residues. The DNA for the CDR3 is TGTGCCAGCAGTGAGCCGGGACAGGGGGATTCTAACTATGGCTACACCTTC. It encodes CASSEPGQGDSNYGYTF.

The chain joins TRBV7-9 to TRBJ2-7, with a weak D call TRBD2 (6 bases). This CDR3 has 15 amino acids. Germline V gene data show CDR1 as SEHNR and CDR2 as FQNEAQ (reference sequence). With 3 bases removed from V and 7 bases from J, the gap between germline ends came to 19 bases. In DNA form, the CDR3 reads TGTGCCAGCAGCTTGGAGGGACTTGCGGAAAAAGAGCAGTACTTC. This translates into CASSLEGLAEKEQYF.

V gene TRBV6-6 combines with J gene TRBJ1-1; TRBD1 matches 7 bases. This CDR3 region has 14 residues. Germline CDR1 and CDR2: MNHNY and SVGAGI (reference sequence). The J segment lost 1 base and the V segment lost 6 bases, leaving 5 bases of the junction unmatched. The CDR3 DNA reads as TGTGCCAGCAGACATAGACAGGGGAACACTGAAGCTTTCTTT. It codes for CASRHRQGNTEAFF.